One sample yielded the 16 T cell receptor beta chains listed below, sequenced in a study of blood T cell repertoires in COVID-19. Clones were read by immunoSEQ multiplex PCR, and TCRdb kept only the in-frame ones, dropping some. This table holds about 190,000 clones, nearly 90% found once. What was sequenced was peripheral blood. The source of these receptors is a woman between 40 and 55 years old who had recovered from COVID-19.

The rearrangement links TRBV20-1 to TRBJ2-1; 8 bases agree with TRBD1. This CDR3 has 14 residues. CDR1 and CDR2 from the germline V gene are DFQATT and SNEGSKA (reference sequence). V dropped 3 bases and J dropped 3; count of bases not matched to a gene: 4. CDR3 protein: CSASQGAGYNEQFF. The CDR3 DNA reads TGCAGTGCTAGTCAGGGGGCCGGCTACAATGAGCAGTTCTTC.

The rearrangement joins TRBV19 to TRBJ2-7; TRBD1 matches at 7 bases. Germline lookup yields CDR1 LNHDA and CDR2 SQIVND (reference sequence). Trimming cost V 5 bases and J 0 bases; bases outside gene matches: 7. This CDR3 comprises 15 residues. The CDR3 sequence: CASSPRQGRSYEQYF. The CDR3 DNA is TGTGCCAGTAGTCCACGACAGGGACGCTCCTACGAGCAGTACTTC.

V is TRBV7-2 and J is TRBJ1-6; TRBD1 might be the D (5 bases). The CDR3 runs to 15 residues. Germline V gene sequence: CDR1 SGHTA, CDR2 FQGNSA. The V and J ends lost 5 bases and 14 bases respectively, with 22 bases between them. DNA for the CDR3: TGTGCCAGCAGCCCACTTCCCGACCCGGGGGGTACCCTCCACTTT. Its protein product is CASSPLPDPGGTLHF. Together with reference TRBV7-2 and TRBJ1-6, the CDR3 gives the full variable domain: GAGVSQSPSNKVTEKGKDVELRCDPISGHTALYWYRQSLGQGLEFLIYFQGNSAPDKSGLPSDRFSAERTGGSVSTLTIQRTQQEDSAVYLCASSPLPDPGGTLHFGNGTRLTVT.

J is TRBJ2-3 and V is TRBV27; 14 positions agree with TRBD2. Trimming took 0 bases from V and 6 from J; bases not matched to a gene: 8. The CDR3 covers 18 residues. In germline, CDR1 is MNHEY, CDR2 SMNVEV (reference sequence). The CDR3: CASSLSYWTSGRSDTQYF. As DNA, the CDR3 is TGTGCCAGCAGTTTATCTTATTGGACTAGCGGGAGGTCGGATACGCAGTATTTT.

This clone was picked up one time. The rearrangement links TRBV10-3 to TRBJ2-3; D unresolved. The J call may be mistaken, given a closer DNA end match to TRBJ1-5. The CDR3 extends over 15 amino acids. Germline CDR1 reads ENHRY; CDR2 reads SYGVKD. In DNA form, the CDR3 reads TGTGCCATCCGGACTAGCGGGAGGGTCACAGATACGCAGCATTTT. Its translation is CAIRTSGRVTDTQHF.

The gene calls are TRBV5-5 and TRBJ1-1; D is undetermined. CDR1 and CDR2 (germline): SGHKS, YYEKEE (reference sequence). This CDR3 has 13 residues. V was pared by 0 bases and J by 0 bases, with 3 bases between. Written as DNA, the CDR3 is TGTGCCAGCAGCTTGGGAGTGAACACTGAAGCTTTCTTT. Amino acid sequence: CASSLGVNTEAFF.

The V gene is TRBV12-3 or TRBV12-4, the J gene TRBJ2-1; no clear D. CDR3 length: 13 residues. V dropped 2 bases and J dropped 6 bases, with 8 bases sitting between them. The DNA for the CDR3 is TGTGCCAGCAGTTTATCTACGGGCAATGAGCAGTTCTTC. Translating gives CASSLSTGNEQFF.

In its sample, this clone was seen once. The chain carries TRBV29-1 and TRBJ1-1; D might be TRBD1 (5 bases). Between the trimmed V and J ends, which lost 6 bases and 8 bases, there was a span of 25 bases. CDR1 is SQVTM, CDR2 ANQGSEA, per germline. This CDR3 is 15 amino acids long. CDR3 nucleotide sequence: TGCAGCGTCGCCCGTGGGCCTCCAGGGCTGGGGGAAGCTTTCTTT. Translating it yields CSVARGPPGLGEAFF. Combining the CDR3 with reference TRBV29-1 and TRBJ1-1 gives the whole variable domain SAVISQKPSRDICQRGTSLTIQCQVDSQVTMMFWYRQQPGQSLTLIATANQGSEATYESGFVIDKFPISRPNLTFSTLTVSNMSPEDSSIYLCSVARGPPGLGEAFFGQGTRLTVV.

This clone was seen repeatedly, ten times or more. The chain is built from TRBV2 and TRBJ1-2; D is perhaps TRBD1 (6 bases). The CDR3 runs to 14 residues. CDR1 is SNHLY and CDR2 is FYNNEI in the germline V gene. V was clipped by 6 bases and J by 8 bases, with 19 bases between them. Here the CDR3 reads CASSPLGGLGGYTF. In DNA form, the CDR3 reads TGTGCCAGCAGCCCCCTTGGGGGCTTGGGGGGCTACACCTTC.

CDR3 residues: CASSPDREGGELFF. CDR3 DNA sequence: TGTGCCAGCAGCCCAGACCGGGAGGGCGGGGAGCTGTTTTTT. The rearrangement joins TRBV7-9 to TRBJ2-2; 8 nucleotides match TRBD2. After removal of 5 bases from V and 7 bases from J, the junction contained 6 bases not matched to a gene. The CDR3 runs to 14 residues. Germline V gene sequence: CDR1 SEHNR, CDR2 FQNEAQ (reference sequence).

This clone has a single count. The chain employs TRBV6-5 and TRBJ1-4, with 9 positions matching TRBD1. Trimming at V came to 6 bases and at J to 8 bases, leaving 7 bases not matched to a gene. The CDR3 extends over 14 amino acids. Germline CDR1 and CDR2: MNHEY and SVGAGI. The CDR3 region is CASSLGTGLEKLFF. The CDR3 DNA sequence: TGTGCCAGCAGCCTTGGGACAGGGCTAGAAAAACTGTTTTTT.

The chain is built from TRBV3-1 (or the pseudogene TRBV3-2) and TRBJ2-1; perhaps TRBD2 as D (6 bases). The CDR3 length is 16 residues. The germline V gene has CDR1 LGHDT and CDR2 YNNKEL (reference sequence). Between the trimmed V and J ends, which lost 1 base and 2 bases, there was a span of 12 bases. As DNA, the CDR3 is TGTGCCAGCAGCCAAGCCCGGGGGATGCCCTACAATGAGCAGTTCTTC. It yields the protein CASSQARGMPYNEQFF.

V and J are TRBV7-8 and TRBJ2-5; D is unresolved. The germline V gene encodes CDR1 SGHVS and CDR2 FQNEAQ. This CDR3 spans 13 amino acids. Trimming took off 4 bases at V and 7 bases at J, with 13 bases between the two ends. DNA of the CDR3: TGTGCCAGCAGCTACCAAGAAAGAGTGACCCAGTACTTC. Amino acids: CASSYQERVTQYF.

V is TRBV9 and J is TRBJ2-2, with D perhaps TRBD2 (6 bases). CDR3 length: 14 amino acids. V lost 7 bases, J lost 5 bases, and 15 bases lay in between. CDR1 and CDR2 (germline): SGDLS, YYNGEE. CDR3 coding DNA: TGTGCCAGCGGTCCGGGACTCTCAACCGGGGAGCTGTTTTTT. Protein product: CASGPGLSTGELFF.

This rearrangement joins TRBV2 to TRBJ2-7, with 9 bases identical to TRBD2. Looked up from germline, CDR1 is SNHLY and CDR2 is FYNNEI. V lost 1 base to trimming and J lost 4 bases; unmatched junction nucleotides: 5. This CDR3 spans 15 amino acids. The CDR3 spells CASSEGGGGSYEQYF. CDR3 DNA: TGTGCCAGCAGTGAAGGCGGGGGGGGCAGTTACGAGCAGTACTTC.

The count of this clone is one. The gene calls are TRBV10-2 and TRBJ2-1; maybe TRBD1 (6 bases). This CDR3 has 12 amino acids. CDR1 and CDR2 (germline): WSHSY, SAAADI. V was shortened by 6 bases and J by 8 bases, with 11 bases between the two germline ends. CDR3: CASSTGIDEQFF. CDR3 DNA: TGCGCCAGCAGCACAGGGATCGATGAGCAGTTCTTC.